This T cell receptor (beta chain) is drawn from a study of identical twins. Study-level findings and limits: Twins' excess sharing was less marked for out-of-frame beta sequences. Beta clonotypes that were abundant in cord blood contained fewer insertions, a pattern absent from memory repertoires.

A remark on this clonotype: No antigen is known for it. One junction end does not reproduce the germline sequence, and a read error may be involved.

Template switching supplied a universal primer site; unique molecular identifiers were carried on the cDNA. One entry per CDR3 protein, called by TCRdb with MiXCR from the 5' RACE reads. This sample has fewer than 250,000 distinct CDR3 sequences, with around a tenth found just once. CDR1 and CDR2 from the germline V gene are MNHEY and SVGEGT. CDR3 length equals 13 residues. Sequenced input: memory (CD45RO+) T cells sorted from blood. The clonotype originates from a woman aged 18-29 years in good health. V and J are TRBV6-2 or TRBV6-3 and TRBJ2-1; D is ambiguous. Here the CDR3 DNA reads TGTGCCAGCAGTTACCGCCCATACATTGAGCAGTTCTTC. Its protein product is CASSYRPYIEQFF.